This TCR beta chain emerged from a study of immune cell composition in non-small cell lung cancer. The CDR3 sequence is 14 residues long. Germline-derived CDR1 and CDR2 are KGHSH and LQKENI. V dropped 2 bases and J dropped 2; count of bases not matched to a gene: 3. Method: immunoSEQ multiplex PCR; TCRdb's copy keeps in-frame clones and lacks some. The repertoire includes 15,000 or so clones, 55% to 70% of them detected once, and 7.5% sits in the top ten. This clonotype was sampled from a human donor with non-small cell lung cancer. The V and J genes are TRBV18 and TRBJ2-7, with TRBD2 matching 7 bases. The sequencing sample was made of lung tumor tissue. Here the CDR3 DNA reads TGTGCCAGCTCACCAGAACGGGGGGCCTACGAGCAGTACTTC. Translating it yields CASSPERGAYEQYF. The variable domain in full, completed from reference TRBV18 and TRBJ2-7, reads NAGVMQNPRHLVRRRGQEARLRCSPMKGHSHVYWYRQLPEEGLKFMVYLQKENIIDESGMPKERFSAEFPKEGPSILRIQQVVRGDSAAYFCASSPERGAYEQYFGPGTRLTVT.